Each of the 6 T cell receptor beta chains below was sequenced from the same sample in a study of blood T cell repertoires in COVID-19. Repertoires were generated with immunoSEQ multiplex PCR, while TCRdb's copy carries only in-frame clones and drops some. The sample includes about 220,000 clones, 84% of them seen just once. Sequencing input: PBMCs or T cells enriched from blood (not recorded which). The receptor set was obtained from a woman aged 40 to 50 who had recovered from COVID-19.

The rearrangement uses TRBV5-1 and TRBJ2-7; tentatively, D is TRBD2 (6 bases). The germline V gene encodes CDR1 SGHRS and CDR2 YFSETQ. This CDR3 is 17 amino acids long. Trimming left V 1 base short and J 3 bases short, with 20 bases between. DNA of the CDR3: TGCGCCAGCAGCTTGATCCTTCAGCCGGGGGATCACTACGAGCAGTACTTC. The encoded protein is CASSLILQPGDHYEQYF.

A remark on this clone: A much bigger clone sits one base away, suggesting this may be a read error. This chain connects TRBV27 to TRBJ1-5; 7 bases agree with TRBD1. Germline V lookup: CDR1 MNHEY, CDR2 SMNVEV (reference sequence). V was pared by 6 bases and J by 5 bases, with 1 base of the junction left unmatched. The CDR3 sequence is 12 residues long. The CDR3 spells CASRTGDQPQHF. The CDR3 DNA is TGTGCCAGCAGAACAGGGGATCAGCCCCAGCATTTT.

The chain combines TRBV19 with TRBJ2-5, with 10 bases that match TRBD2. V shed 1 base and J 5 bases; nucleotides not matched to a gene: 16. The CDR3 covers 19 residues. Per germline, CDR1 LNHDA and CDR2 SQIVND (reference sequence). CDR3 region: CASSIGRLAGVQLGETQYF. For the CDR3, the DNA is TGTGCCAGTAGTATAGGACGGCTAGCGGGAGTTCAATTGGGGGAGACCCAGTACTTC.

This clone was seen only once. The chain combines TRBV4-1 with TRBJ2-1; 12 positions match TRBD2. This CDR3 spans 17 amino acids. The V segment lost 3 bases and the J segment 7 bases; nucleotides outside the gene matches: 10. Germline CDR1 and CDR2: MGHRA and YSYEKL. This CDR3 is CASSHDTSGRPSNEQFF. The CDR3 coding sequence is TGCGCCAGCAGCCATGACACTAGCGGGAGGCCGAGTAATGAGCAGTTCTTC.

This chain connects TRBV28 to TRBJ2-3, with 13 bases fitting TRBD2. The ends lost 6 bases at V and 2 bases at J; junction bases unmatched: 2. Germline values: CDR1 MDHEN, CDR2 SYDVKM. This CDR3 has 15 residues. The CDR3 here is CASRGLAGPTDTQYF. The CDR3 coding sequence is TGTGCCAGCAGGGGACTAGCGGGACCCACAGATACGCAGTATTTT.

J is TRBJ2-1 and V is TRBV4-3, with TRBD2 matching 11 bases. Per germline, CDR1 LGHNA and CDR2 YSLEER. The CDR3 consists of 17 residues. Trimming at V came to 0 bases and at J to 1 base, leaving 2 bases not matched to a gene. The CDR3 sequence is CASSQDTSGSSYNEQFF. The DNA of the CDR3 is TGCGCCAGCAGCCAAGATACTAGCGGGAGTTCCTACAATGAGCAGTTCTTC.